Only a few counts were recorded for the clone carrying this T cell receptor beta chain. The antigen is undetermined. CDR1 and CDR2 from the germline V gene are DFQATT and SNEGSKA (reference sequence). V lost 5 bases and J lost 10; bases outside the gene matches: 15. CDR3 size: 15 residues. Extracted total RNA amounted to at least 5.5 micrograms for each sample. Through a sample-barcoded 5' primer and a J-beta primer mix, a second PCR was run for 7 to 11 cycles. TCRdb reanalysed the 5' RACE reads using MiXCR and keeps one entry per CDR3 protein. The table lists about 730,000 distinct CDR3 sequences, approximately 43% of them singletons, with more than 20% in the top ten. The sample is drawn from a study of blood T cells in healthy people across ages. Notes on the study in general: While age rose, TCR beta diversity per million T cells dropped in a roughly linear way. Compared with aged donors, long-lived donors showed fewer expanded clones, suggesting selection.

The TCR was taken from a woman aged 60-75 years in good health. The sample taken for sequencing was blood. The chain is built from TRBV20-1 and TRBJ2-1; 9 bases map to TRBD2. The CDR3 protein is CSARPGTSRIEEQFF. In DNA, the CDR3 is TGCAGTGCTCGCCCCGGGACTAGCAGAATTGAGGAGCAGTTCTTC.